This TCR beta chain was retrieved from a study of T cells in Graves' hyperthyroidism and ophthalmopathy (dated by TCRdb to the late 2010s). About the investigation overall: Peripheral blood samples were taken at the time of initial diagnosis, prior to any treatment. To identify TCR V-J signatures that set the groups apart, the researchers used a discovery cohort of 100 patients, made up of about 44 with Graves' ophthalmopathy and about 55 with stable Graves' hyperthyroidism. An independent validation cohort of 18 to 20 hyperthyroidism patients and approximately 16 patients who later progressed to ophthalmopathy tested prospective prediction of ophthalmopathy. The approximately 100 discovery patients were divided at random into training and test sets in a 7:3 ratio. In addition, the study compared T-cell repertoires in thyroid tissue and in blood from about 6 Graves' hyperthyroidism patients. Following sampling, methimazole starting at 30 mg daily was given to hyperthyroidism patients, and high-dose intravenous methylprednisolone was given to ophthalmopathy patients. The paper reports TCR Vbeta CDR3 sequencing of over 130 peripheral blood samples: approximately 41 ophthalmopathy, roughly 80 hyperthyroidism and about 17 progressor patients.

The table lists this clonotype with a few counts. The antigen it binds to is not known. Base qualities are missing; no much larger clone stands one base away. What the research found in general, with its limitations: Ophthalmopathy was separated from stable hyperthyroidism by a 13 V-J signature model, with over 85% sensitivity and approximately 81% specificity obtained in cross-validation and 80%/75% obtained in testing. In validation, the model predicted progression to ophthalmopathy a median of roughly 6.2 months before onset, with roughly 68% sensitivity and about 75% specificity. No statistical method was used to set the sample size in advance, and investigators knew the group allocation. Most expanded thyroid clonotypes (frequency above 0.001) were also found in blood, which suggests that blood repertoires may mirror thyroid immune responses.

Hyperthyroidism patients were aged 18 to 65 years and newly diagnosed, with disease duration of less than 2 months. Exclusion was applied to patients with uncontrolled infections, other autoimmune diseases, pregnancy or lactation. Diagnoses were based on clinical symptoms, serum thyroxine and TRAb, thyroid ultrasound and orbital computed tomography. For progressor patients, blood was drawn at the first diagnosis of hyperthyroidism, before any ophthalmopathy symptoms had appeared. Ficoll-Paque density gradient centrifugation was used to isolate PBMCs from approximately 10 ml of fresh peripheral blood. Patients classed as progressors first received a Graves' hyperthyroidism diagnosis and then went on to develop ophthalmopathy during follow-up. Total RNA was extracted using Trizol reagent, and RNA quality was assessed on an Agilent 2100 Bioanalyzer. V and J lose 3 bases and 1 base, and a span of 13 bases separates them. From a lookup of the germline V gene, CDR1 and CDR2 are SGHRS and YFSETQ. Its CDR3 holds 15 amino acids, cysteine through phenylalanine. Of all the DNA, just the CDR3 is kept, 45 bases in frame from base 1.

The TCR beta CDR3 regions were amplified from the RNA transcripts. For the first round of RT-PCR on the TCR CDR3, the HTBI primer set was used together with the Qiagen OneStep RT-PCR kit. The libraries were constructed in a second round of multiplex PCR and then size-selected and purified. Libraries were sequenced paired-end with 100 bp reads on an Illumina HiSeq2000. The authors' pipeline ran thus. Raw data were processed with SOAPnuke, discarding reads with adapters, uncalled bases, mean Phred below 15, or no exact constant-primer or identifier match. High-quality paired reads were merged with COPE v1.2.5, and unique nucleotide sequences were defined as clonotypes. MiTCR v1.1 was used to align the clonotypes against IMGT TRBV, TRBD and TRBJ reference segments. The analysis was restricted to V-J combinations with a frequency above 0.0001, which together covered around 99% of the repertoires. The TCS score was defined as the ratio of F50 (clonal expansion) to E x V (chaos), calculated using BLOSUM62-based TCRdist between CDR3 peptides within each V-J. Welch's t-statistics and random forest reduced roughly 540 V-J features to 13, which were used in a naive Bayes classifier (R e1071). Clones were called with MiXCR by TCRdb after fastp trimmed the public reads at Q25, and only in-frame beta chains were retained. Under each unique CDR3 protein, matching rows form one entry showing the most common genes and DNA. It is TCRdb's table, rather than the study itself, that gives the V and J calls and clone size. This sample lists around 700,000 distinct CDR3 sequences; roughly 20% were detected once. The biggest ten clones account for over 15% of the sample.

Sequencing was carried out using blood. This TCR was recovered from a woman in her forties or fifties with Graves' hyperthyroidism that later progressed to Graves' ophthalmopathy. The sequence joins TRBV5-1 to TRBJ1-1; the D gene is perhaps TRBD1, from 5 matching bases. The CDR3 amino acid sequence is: CASSWDVNRNTEAFF. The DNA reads TGCGCCAGCAGCTGGGACGTAAACAGGAACACTGAAGCTTTCTTT.